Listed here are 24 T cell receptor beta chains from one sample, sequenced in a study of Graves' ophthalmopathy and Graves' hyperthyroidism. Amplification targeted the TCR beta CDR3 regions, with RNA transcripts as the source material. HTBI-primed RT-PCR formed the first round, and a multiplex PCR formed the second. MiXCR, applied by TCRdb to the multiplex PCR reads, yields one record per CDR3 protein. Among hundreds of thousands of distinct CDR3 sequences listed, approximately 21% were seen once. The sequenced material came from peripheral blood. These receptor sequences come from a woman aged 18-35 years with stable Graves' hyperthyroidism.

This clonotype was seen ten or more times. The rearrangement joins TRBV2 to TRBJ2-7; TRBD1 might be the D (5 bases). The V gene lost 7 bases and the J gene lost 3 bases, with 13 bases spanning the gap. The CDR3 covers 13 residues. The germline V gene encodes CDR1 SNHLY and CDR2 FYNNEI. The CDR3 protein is CASTKGRDYEQYF. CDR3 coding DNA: TGTGCCAGCACAAAGGGGCGCGACTACGAGCAGTACTTC.

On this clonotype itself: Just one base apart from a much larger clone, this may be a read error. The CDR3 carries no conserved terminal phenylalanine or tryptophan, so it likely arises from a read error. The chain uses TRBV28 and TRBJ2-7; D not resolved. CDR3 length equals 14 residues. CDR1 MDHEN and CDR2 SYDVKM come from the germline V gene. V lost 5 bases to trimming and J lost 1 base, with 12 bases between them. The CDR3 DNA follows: TGTGCCAGCAGTAATCAAGGTCAATCCTACGAGCAGTACCTC. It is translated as CASSNQGQSYEQYL.

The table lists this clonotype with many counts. CDR3: CASSLGPLAGELFF. CDR3 nucleotide sequence: TGTGCCAGCAGCTTAGGCCCGCTAGCCGGGGAGCTGTTTTTT. V gene TRBV13 combines with J gene TRBJ2-2; D unclear. The V gene's germline CDR1 is PRHDT and CDR2 FYEKMQ (reference sequence). V shed 0 bases and J shed 6 bases, with 8 bases lying between them. This CDR3 spans 14 amino acids.

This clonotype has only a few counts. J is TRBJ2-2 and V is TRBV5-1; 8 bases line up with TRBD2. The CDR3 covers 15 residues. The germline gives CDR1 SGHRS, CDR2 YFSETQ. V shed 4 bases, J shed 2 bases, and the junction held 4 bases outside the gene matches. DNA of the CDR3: TGCGCCAGCAGCATACTAGCGGTTAACACCGGGGAGCTGTTTTTT. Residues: CASSILAVNTGELFF.

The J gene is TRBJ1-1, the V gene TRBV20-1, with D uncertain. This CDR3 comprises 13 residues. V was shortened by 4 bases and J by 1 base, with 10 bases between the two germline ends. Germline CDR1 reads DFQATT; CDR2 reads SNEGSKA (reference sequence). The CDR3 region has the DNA TGCAGTGCTACCAACATCCAGAACACTGAAGCTTTCTTT. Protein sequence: CSATNIQNTEAFF.

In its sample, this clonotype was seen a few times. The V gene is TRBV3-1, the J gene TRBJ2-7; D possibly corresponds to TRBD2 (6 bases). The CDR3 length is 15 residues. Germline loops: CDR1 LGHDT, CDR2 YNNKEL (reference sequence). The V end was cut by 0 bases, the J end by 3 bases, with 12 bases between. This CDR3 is CASSQDRTGGYEQYF. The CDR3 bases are TGTGCCAGCAGCCAAGATCGTACCGGGGGCTACGAGCAGTACTTC.

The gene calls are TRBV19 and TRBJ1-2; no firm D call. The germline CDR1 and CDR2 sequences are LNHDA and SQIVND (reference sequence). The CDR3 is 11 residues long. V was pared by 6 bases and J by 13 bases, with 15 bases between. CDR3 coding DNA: TGTGCCAGTAGAAGCCGCGACCCGGCCACCTTC. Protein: CASRSRDPATF. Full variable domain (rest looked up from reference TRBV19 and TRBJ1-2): DGGITQSPKYLFRKEGQNVTLSCEQNLNHDAMYWYRQDPGQGLRLIYYSQIVNDFQKGDIAEGYSVSREKKESFPLTVTSAQKNPTAFYLCASRSRDPATFGSGTRLTVV.

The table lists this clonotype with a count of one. CDR3: CASSQDVSQQYF. The CDR3 nucleotides read TGTGCCAGCAGCCAAGACGTTAGTCAGCAGTACTTC. V is TRBV3-1 and J is TRBJ2-7; no firm D call. Deletions cut 0 bases from V and 8 bases from J, with 8 bases between. There are 12 residues in the CDR3. The germline CDR1 and CDR2 sequences are LGHDT and YNNKEL (reference sequence).

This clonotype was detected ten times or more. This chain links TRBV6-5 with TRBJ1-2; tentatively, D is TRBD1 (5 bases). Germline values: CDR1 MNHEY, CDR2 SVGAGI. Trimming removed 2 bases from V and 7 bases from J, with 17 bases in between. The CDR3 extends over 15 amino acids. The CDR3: CASSYGAGRVGGYTF. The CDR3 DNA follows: TGTGCCAGCAGTTACGGGGCAGGGAGAGTCGGTGGCTACACCTTC.

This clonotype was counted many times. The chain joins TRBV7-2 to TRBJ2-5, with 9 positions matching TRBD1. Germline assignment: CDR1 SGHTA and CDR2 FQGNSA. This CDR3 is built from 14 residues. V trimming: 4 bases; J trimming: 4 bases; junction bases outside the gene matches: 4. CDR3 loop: CASSSPTGGETQYF. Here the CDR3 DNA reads TGTGCCAGCAGCTCCCCGACAGGGGGAGAGACCCAGTACTTC.

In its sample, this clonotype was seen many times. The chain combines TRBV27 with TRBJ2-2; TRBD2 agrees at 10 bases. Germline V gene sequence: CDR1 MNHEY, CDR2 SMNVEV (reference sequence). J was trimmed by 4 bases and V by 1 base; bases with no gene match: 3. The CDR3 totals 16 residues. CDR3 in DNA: TGTGCCAGCAGTTTATGGCTAGCGGGAGCCACCGGGGAGCTGTTTTTT. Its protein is CASSLWLAGATGELFF.

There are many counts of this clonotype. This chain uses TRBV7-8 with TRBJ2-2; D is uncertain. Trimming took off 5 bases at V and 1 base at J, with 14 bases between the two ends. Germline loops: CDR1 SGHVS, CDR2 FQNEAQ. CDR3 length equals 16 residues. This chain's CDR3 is CASSHLEGKNTGELFF. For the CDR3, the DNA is TGTGCCAGCAGCCACCTAGAAGGCAAGAACACCGGGGAGCTGTTTTTT. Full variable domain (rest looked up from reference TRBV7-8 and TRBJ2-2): GAGVSQSPRYKVAKRGQDVALRCDPISGHVSLFWYQQALGQGPEFLTYFQNEAQLDKSGLPSDRFFAERPEGSVSTLKIQRTQQEDSAVYLCASSHLEGKNTGELFFGEGSRLTVL.

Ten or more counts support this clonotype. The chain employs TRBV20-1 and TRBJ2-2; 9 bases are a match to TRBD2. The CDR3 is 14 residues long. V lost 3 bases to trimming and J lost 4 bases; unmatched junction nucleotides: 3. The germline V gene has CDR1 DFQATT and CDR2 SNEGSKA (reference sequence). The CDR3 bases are TGCAGTGCTAGTACTAGCGGGCCCACCGGGGAGCTGTTTTTT. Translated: CSASTSGPTGELFF.

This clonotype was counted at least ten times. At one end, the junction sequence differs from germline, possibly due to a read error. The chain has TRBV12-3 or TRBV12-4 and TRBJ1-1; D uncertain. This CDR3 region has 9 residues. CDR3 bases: TGTGCCAGCAGTCCCCCGTCCATCTTT. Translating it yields CASSPPSIF.

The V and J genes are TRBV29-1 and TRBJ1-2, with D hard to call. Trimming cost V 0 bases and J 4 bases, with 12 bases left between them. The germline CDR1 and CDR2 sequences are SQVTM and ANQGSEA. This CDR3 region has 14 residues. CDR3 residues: CSVEDREAPYGYTF. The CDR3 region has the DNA TGCAGCGTTGAAGATCGAGAGGCACCCTATGGCTACACCTTC.

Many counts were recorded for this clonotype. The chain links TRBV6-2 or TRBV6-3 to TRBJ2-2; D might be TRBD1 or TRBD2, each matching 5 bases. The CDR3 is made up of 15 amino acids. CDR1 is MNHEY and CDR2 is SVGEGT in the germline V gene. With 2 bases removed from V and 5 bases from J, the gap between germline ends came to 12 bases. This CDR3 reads CASSYEGLWTGELFF. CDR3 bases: TGTGCCAGCAGTTACGAGGGGTTATGGACCGGGGAGCTGTTTTTT.

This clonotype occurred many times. CDR3 in DNA: TGTGCCAGCAGGCGAAGGACAGGGGGAAATTCACCCCTCCACTTT. Its translation: CASRRRTGGNSPLHF. This sequence joins TRBV28 and TRBJ1-6; 10 bases map to TRBD1. V dropped 6 bases and J dropped 7; count of bases not matched to a gene: 6. The CDR3 covers 15 residues. Per germline, CDR1 MDHEN and CDR2 SYDVKM. The variable domain in full, completed from reference TRBV28 and TRBJ1-6, reads DVKVTQSSRYLVKRTGEKVFLECVQDMDHENMFWYRQDPGLGLRLIYFSYDVKMKEKGDIPEGYSVSREKKERFSLILESASTNQTSMYLCASRRRTGGNSPLHFGNGTRLTVT.

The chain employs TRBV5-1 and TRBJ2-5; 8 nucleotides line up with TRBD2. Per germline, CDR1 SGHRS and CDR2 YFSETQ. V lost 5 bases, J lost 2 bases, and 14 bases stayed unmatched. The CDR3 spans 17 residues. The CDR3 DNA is TGCGCCAGCAGACCAGTGGAGCGGGGGATGCTTCAAGAGACCCAGTACTTC. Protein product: CASRPVERGMLQETQYF.

Here the CDR3 DNA reads TGTGCCAGCAGTTTTGTCAGTCCCTACGAGCAGTACTTC. As protein: CASSFVSPYEQYF. This chain joins TRBV12-3 or TRBV12-4 and TRBJ2-7; D ambiguous. Trimming removed 3 bases from V and 2 bases from J, with 8 bases in between. This CDR3 is built from 13 residues.

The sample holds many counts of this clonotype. CDR3 protein: CASSKLAGVPNTGELFF. CDR3 nucleotide sequence: TGTGCCAGCAGTAAATTAGCGGGAGTGCCGAACACCGGGGAGCTGTTTTTT. The chain links TRBV6-2 or TRBV6-3 to TRBJ2-2, with 9 bases that match TRBD2. Germline assignment: CDR1 MNHEY and CDR2 SVGEGT. The CDR3 covers 17 residues. V lost 5 bases to trimming and J lost 0 bases; unmatched junction nucleotides: 7.

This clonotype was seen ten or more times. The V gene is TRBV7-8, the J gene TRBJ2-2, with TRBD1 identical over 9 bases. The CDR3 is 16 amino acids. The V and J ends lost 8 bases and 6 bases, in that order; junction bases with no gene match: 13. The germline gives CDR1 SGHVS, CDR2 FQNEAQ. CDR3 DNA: TGTGCCAGCGGGGGGAAGGACAGGGGTATTCCCGGGGAGCTGTTTTTT. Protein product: CASGGKDRGIPGELFF.

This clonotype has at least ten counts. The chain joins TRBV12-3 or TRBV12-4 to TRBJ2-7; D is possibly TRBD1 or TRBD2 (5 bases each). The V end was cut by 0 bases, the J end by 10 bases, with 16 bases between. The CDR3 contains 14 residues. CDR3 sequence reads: CASSLAGTGVGQYF. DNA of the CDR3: TGTGCCAGCAGTTTAGCCGGGACGGGTGTGGGACAGTACTTC.

CDR3 region: CASSSGTGHYGYTF. In nucleotides, the CDR3 is TGTGCCAGTAGTTCCGGGACAGGGCACTATGGCTACACCTTC. The V and J genes are TRBV19 and TRBJ1-2, with 9 positions matching TRBD1. Per germline, CDR1 LNHDA and CDR2 SQIVND (reference sequence). The CDR3 extends over 14 amino acids. V shed 5 bases, J shed 3 bases, and the junction held 4 bases outside the gene matches. The entire variable domain, with the rest obtained from reference TRBV19 and TRBJ1-2, is as follows: DGGITQSPKYLFRKEGQNVTLSCEQNLNHDAMYWYRQDPGQGLRLIYYSQIVNDFQKGDIAEGYSVSREKKESFPLTVTSAQKNPTAFYLCASSSGTGHYGYTFGSGTRLTVV.

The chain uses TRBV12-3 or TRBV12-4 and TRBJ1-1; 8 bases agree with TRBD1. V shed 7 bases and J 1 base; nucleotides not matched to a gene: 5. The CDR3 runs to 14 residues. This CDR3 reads CASTPGGPNTEAFF. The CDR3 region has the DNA TGTGCCAGCACGCCAGGGGGCCCGAACACTGAAGCTTTCTTT.